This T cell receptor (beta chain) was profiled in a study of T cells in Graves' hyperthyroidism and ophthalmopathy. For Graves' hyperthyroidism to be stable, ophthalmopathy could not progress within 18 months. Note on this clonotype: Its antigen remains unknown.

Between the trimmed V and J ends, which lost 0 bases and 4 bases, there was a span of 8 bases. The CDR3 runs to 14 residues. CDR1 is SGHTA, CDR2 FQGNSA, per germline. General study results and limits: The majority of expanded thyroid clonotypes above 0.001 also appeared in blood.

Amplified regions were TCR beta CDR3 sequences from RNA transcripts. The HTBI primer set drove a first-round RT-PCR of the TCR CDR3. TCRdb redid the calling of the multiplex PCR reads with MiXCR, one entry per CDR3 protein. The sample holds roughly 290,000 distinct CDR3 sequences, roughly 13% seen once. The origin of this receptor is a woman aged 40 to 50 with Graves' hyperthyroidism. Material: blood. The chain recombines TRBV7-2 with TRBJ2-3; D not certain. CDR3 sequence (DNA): TGTGCCAGCAGCTTAGCGGTAGGGCCAGATACGCAGTATTTT. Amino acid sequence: CASSLAVGPDTQYF.